These T cell receptor beta chains were read from a single sample in a study of shared clonotypes between healthy human individuals. The table came from immunoSEQ multiplex PCR; TCRdb's copy has only in-frame clones and leaves some out. The sample holds 2,100,000 or so clones, nearly 97% seen once. Source material: naive CD4+ T cells sorted from blood. The source is a man younger than 35 in good health. Both conserved end residues are part of each CDR3. The D gene is left open where the match is weak. The size field is filled for only some rows; it gives once, few, many or a size class.

d_call: TRBD1; v_call: TRBV5-6; clone_size: NA; j_call: TRBJ2-7; cdr3_nt: TGTGCCAGCAGCTTGGGGCCAGGGGGCTCCTACGAGCAGTACTTC; cdr3_aa: CASSLGPGGSYEQYF
d_call: NA; v_call: TRBV28; clone_size: NA; j_call: TRBJ1-2; cdr3_nt: TGTGCCAGCATTCATACGGGGGGGATTGAACACCCGGGCTACACCTTC; cdr3_aa: CASIHTGGIEHPGYTF
d_call: NA; v_call: TRBV7-2; clone_size: once; j_call: TRBJ2-7; cdr3_nt: TGTGCCAGCAGCTTAGTTTCGGCAGGTCTAACCTACGAGCAGTACTTC; cdr3_aa: CASSLVSAGLTYEQYF
d_call: NA; v_call: TRBV10-3; clone_size: NA; j_call: TRBJ2-5; cdr3_nt: TGTGCCATCAGTGTCGGGCTCCAAGAGACCCAGTACTTC; cdr3_aa: CAISVGLQETQYF
d_call: NA; v_call: TRBV7-2; clone_size: NA; j_call: TRBJ1-2; cdr3_nt: TGTGCCAGCAGCTTAACCACAGGGATCCCCTATGGCTACACCTTC; cdr3_aa: CASSLTTGIPYGYTF
d_call: NA; v_call: TRBV10-3; clone_size: NA; j_call: TRBJ1-6; cdr3_nt: TGTGCCATCAGCGAACAGGCTCTCGCCTATAATTCACCCCTCCACTTT; cdr3_aa: CAISEQALAYNSPLHF
d_call: TRBD1; v_call: TRBV7-9; clone_size: NA; j_call: TRBJ2-1; cdr3_nt: TGTGCCAGCAGCTGGGTCGGGACAGGGTACAATGAGCAGTTCTTC; cdr3_aa: CASSWVGTGYNEQFF
d_call: NA; v_call: TRBV6-6; clone_size: few; j_call: TRBJ2-5; cdr3_nt: TGTGCCAGCAGTGATAGAGGGGGGAAAGAGACCCAGTACTTC; cdr3_aa: CASSDRGGKETQYF
d_call: TRBD2; v_call: TRBV19; clone_size: NA; j_call: TRBJ2-3; cdr3_nt: TGTGCCAGCCTGACTAGCGGGGAAGCAGATACGCAGTATTTT; cdr3_aa: CASLTSGEADTQYF
d_call: TRBD2; v_call: TRBV9; clone_size: NA; j_call: TRBJ2-1; cdr3_nt: TGTGCCAGCAGCGCCGGACTAGCGGGAGTTAGTTACAGCTACAATGAGCAGTTCTTC; cdr3_aa: CASSAGLAGVSYSYNEQFF
d_call: NA; v_call: TRBV9; clone_size: NA; j_call: TRBJ1-1; cdr3_nt: TGTGCCAGCAGCGCCGAAGCCAGGTCGAACACTGAAGCTTTCTTT; cdr3_aa: CASSAEARSNTEAFF
d_call: TRBD1; v_call: TRBV7-9; clone_size: NA; j_call: TRBJ1-1; cdr3_nt: TGTGCCAGCAGCTTAGAGGACAGGGTGACGAACACTGAAGCTTTCTTT; cdr3_aa: CASSLEDRVTNTEAFF
d_call: NA; v_call: TRBV5-4; clone_size: NA; j_call: TRBJ2-3; cdr3_nt: TGTGCCAGCAGCTTGGTTGGCACAGATACGCAGTATTTT; cdr3_aa: CASSLVGTDTQYF
d_call: TRBD2; v_call: TRBV25-1; clone_size: NA; j_call: TRBJ2-5; cdr3_nt: TGTGCCAGCAGAGCTAGCGGGAGGGGAGAGACCCAGTACTTC; cdr3_aa: CASRASGRGETQYF
d_call: NA; v_call: TRBV5-4; clone_size: NA; j_call: TRBJ1-3; cdr3_nt: TGTGCCAGCAGCTTGGACTCCTCTGGCACCATATATTTT; cdr3_aa: CASSLDSSGTIYF
d_call: NA; v_call: TRBV5-1; clone_size: once; j_call: TRBJ2-1; cdr3_nt: TGCGCCAGCAGCTTGGACAACTACAATGAGCAGTTCTTC; cdr3_aa: CASSLDNYNEQFF
d_call: TRBD1; v_call: TRBV28; clone_size: NA; j_call: TRBJ1-1; cdr3_nt: TGTGCCGTCAGGGGGGTTTACACTGAAGCTTTCTTT; cdr3_aa: CAVRGVYTEAFF
d_call: NA; v_call: TRBV6-1; clone_size: NA; j_call: TRBJ1-1; cdr3_nt: TGTGCCAGCAGGCTGACTGGGGGCTTGAACACTGAAGCTTTCTTT; cdr3_aa: CASRLTGGLNTEAFF
d_call: TRBD1; v_call: TRBV7-9; clone_size: NA; j_call: TRBJ1-4; cdr3_nt: TGTGCCAGCAGCCTAGGAGGAGGGGGCCCTAATGAAAAACTGTTTTTT; cdr3_aa: CASSLGGGGPNEKLFF
d_call: TRBD2; v_call: TRBV5-4; clone_size: NA; j_call: TRBJ2-5; cdr3_nt: TGTGCCAGCAGCTTGGGATTAGCGGGGGCAAGGGAGACCCAGTACTTC; cdr3_aa: CASSLGLAGARETQYF
d_call: NA; v_call: TRBV7-2; clone_size: NA; j_call: TRBJ2-7; cdr3_nt: TGTGCCAGCAGCTTAGGAGGGTCCCCCTACGAGCAGTACTTC; cdr3_aa: CASSLGGSPYEQYF
d_call: NA; v_call: TRBV6-1; clone_size: NA; j_call: TRBJ2-1; cdr3_nt: TGTGCCAGCAGAGTAGCCACATACAATGAGCAGTTCTTC; cdr3_aa: CASRVATYNEQFF
d_call: TRBD2; v_call: TRBV7-2; clone_size: NA; j_call: TRBJ2-5; cdr3_nt: TGTGCCAGCAGCTGGGGACTAGCGGGAGGCTACCAAGAGACCCAGTACTTC; cdr3_aa: CASSWGLAGGYQETQYF
d_call: NA; v_call: TRBV5-1; clone_size: NA; j_call: TRBJ1-1; cdr3_nt: TGCGCCAGCAGCTTGTCAGGCAGGGGCCACGTAGAAGCTTTCTTT; cdr3_aa: CASSLSGRGHVEAFF
d_call: TRBD1; v_call: TRBV25-1; clone_size: NA; j_call: TRBJ1-1; cdr3_nt: TGTGCCAGCCCCATCGACAGGGAGAACACTGAAGCTTTCTTT; cdr3_aa: CASPIDRENTEAFF
d_call: NA; v_call: TRBV5-1; clone_size: NA; j_call: TRBJ2-7; cdr3_nt: TGCGCCAGCAGCTTGACCAGCGGCCCACGCTCCTACGAGCAGTACTTC; cdr3_aa: CASSLTSGPRSYEQYF
d_call: TRBD1; v_call: TRBV18; clone_size: NA; j_call: TRBJ1-2; cdr3_nt: TGTGCCAGCTCACCCGGGACAGGCAACTATGGCTACACCTTC; cdr3_aa: CASSPGTGNYGYTF
d_call: NA; v_call: TRBV11-2; clone_size: NA; j_call: TRBJ1-1; cdr3_nt: TGTGCCAGCAGCTTAAGAGGGATAAGCGAAGCTTTCTTT; cdr3_aa: CASSLRGISEAFF
d_call: NA; v_call: TRBV2; clone_size: few; j_call: TRBJ1-5; cdr3_nt: TGTGCCAGCAGTGGTCAGGGTACGGATCAGCCCCAGCATTTT; cdr3_aa: CASSGQGTDQPQHF
d_call: NA; v_call: TRBV2; clone_size: NA; j_call: TRBJ1-5; cdr3_nt: TGTGCCAGCAGTGGGCGAGGGGGAGGCAATCAGCCCCAGCATTTT; cdr3_aa: CASSGRGGGNQPQHF
d_call: NA; v_call: TRBV5-1; clone_size: NA; j_call: TRBJ1-1; cdr3_nt: TGCGCCAGCAGCTATGAAGGCCGGAACCCTGAAGCTTTCTTT; cdr3_aa: CASSYEGRNPEAFF